These 26 T cell receptor beta chains share one sample of origin, sequenced in a study of read filtering for tumor transcriptome and immune sequencing. The library was built from about 400 ng RNA with molecular barcoded adaptors for alpha/delta and beta/gamma chains. Via MiXCR, TCRdb re-called the reads, giving one row per CDR3 protein. The table includes 50,000 to 65,000 distinct CDR3 sequences, 15% to 20% detected once. The source material was a population of CD138-negative cells sorted from bone marrow. The receptor source for this set is a donor aged 40 or older with multiple myeloma.

This clonotype was observed many times. The chain links TRBV11-2 to TRBJ2-3, with D unclear. Trimming removed 1 base from V and 5 bases from J, with 4 bases in between. The CDR3 length is 12 residues. CDR1 and CDR2 (germline): SGHAT, FQNNGV. CDR3 in amino acids: CASSLVVDTQYF. The CDR3 bases are TGTGCCAGCAGCTTAGTAGTAGATACGCAGTATTTT.

This clonotype was recorded many times. The V and J genes are TRBV20-1 and TRBJ2-3, with D possibly matching TRBD2 (5 bases). Germline CDR1 and CDR2: DFQATT and SNEGSKA (reference sequence). CDR3 length equals 13 residues. CDR3 in amino acids: CTEGGSRTDTQYF. As DNA, the CDR3 is TGCACCGAAGGCGGGTCGAGGACAGATACGCAGTATTTT.

Concerning this clonotype itself: One base away lies a much larger clone, so this may be a sequencing read error. This sequence joins TRBV12-3 or TRBV12-4 and TRBJ2-3; D perhaps matches TRBD2 (7 bases). Trimming shortened V by 4 bases and J by 11 bases, and 16 bases separated the two germline ends. This CDR3 spans 13 amino acids. In nucleotides, the CDR3 is TGTGCCAGCAGTTCCCTCACGGGGGGCCTGCAGTATTTT. Translated, it gives CASSSLTGGLQYF.

This clonotype was counted between two and nine times. A much larger clone is a single base away; this may be a read error. This likely comes from a read error, as the CDR3 has no conserved phenylalanine or tryptophan at its end. CDR3 in amino acids: CSVSSVGPYNEQFL. In DNA, the CDR3 is TGCAGTGTTTCTTCAGTGGGGCCCTACAATGAGCAGTTCCTC. This sequence joins TRBV20-1 and TRBJ2-1, with a possible D match to TRBD1 (5 bases). V lost 7 bases to trimming and J lost 2 bases, with 15 bases between them. CDR1 DFQATT and CDR2 SNEGSKA come from the germline V gene (reference sequence). The CDR3 is 14 amino acids.

This clonotype was seen ten or more times. The rearrangement links TRBV20-1 to TRBJ1-4, with D perhaps TRBD1 (6 bases). Looked up from germline, CDR1 is DFQATT and CDR2 is SNEGSKA (reference sequence). The V and J ends lost 6 bases and 0 bases respectively, with 20 bases between them. The CDR3 extends over 17 amino acids. The CDR3 nucleotides are TGCAGTGCGAGCCAGTATTTTCGGGGGCCAACTAATGAAAAACTGTTTTTT. It yields the protein CSASQYFRGPTNEKLFF.

The J gene is TRBJ1-1, the V gene TRBV5-1; D not certain. CDR3 length equals 15 residues. V lost 2 bases and J 0 bases, leaving 11 bases between the germline ends. Germline V gene sequence: CDR1 SGHRS, CDR2 YFSETQ. The CDR3 sequence is CASSFGGLMNTEAFF. As DNA, the CDR3 is TGCGCCAGCAGCTTCGGAGGCCTAATGAACACTGAAGCTTTCTTT.

This clonotype was found a few times. V gene TRBV28 combines with J gene TRBJ2-7; TRBD1 matches at 10 bases. CDR3 length: 15 residues. With 1 base clipped from V and 6 bases from J, the junction kept 6 bases outside the gene matches. The germline CDR1 and CDR2 sequences are MDHEN and SYDVKM. The CDR3 sequence is CASSLFPGTGVEQYF. CDR3 coding DNA: TGTGCCAGCAGTTTATTTCCCGGGACAGGGGTCGAGCAGTACTTC. The full variable domain, completed using reference TRBV28 and TRBJ2-7, is DVKVTQSSRYLVKRTGEKVFLECVQDMDHENMFWYRQDPGLGLRLIYFSYDVKMKEKGDIPEGYSVSREKKERFSLILESASTNQTSMYLCASSLFPGTGVEQYFGPGTRLTVT.

By share, this clonotype ranks as medium-sized (0.01 to 0.1%). The DNA for the CDR3 is TGTGCCAGCAGTGAATCCGGGACTAGAGGGGGGAATGAGCAGTTCTTC. The encoded protein is CASSESGTRGGNEQFF. V usage is TRBV2 and J usage is TRBJ2-1, with 8 bases lining up with TRBD2. CDR1 is SNHLY, CDR2 FYNNEI, per germline. The CDR3 has 16 residues. V gave up 2 bases and J gave up 7 bases; unmatched junction bases: 10.

This clonotype was found many times. This rearrangement joins TRBV14 to TRBJ1-6; weak D call: TRBD1 (5 bases). V dropped 4 bases and J dropped 3 bases, with 13 bases sitting between them. This CDR3 is 16 amino acids long. Germline loops: CDR1 SGHDN, CDR2 FVKESK. The CDR3 here is CASSLLRQSYNSPLHF. The CDR3 DNA is TGTGCCAGCAGCCTCCTAAGACAGAGCTATAATTCACCCCTCCACTTT.

This clonotype was counted at least ten times. Germline and junction disagree at one end, which may indicate a read error. V gene TRBV6-1 combines with J gene TRBJ2-1; 13 positions agree with TRBD2. The CDR3 runs 19 residues. Germline values: CDR1 MNHNS, CDR2 SASEGT. The CDR3 is CASSGTGTSGRAGDNEQSF. The DNA for the CDR3 is TGTGCCAGCAGTGGAACTGGAACTAGCGGGAGGGCCGGGGACAATGAGCAGTCCTTC.

This clonotype was seen many times. This chain joins TRBV29-1 and TRBJ1-1; D might be TRBD1 (5 bases). CDR1 and CDR2 (germline): SQVTM, ANQGSEA. The CDR3 has 12 residues. V gave up 6 bases and J gave up 1 base, with 9 bases separating them. The CDR3 DNA reads as TGCAGCGTCGACAGAGGGAACACTGAAGCTTTCTTT. Translated, it gives CSVDRGNTEAFF.

This clonotype was recorded at least ten times. The chain is built from TRBV23-1 and TRBJ2-5; 7 nucleotides agree with TRBD1. TRBV23-1 carries the ORF label, with uncertain function. This CDR3 is built from 12 residues. V was pared by 11 bases and J by 0 bases, with 3 bases of the junction left unmatched. CDR3 region: CADGTDQETQYF. The CDR3 DNA reads as TGCGCCGACGGGACAGACCAAGAGACCCAGTACTTC.

This clonotype was detected many times. V usage is TRBV12-3 or TRBV12-4 and J usage is TRBJ1-4; D is perhaps TRBD1 (5 bases). V lost 0 bases and J 8 bases, leaving 10 bases between the germline ends. The CDR3 length is 14 residues. CDR3 bases: TGTGCCAGCAGTTTAGCGGGGCCAGCGGAAAAACTGTTTTTT. It yields the protein CASSLAGPAEKLFF.

This clonotype was seen ten or more times. CDR3: CSATKREGLTDTQYF. DNA of the CDR3: TGCAGTGCTACCAAGCGGGAGGGCCTTACAGATACGCAGTATTTT. V and J are TRBV20-1 and TRBJ2-3; 10 bases are shared with TRBD2. Germline loops: CDR1 DFQATT, CDR2 SNEGSKA (reference sequence). The CDR3 contains 15 residues. V lost 4 bases, J lost 3 bases, and 7 bases stayed unmatched.

This clonotype was seen many times. The V and J genes are TRBV12-3 or TRBV12-4 and TRBJ1-5; D may be TRBD1 (6 bases). Trimming removed 6 bases at V and 6 bases at J, with 12 bases between. The CDR3 is 13 residues long. Here the CDR3 reads CASRAGAGQPQHF. CDR3 DNA sequence: TGTGCCAGCAGGGCAGGGGCCGGTCAGCCCCAGCATTTT.

The chain carries TRBV6-2 or TRBV6-3 and TRBJ2-5; 7 bases are a match to TRBD1. Germline lookup yields CDR1 MNHEY and CDR2 SVGEGT. CDR3 length: 15 amino acids. Germline trimming cut 5 bases from V and 1 base from J; bases unmatched to any gene: 7. The CDR3 sequence is CASSPDRVLQETQYF. In nucleotides, the CDR3 is TGTGCCAGCAGTCCTGACAGGGTTCTCCAAGAGACCCAGTACTTC.

In its sample, this clonotype was seen a few times. The chain combines TRBV19 with TRBJ2-7; D remains unclear. This CDR3 comprises 12 residues. Germline assignment: CDR1 LNHDA and CDR2 SQIVND (reference sequence). V lost 3 bases and J lost 3, with 6 bases in between. CDR3 DNA sequence: TGTGCCAGTAGTATGGGCGGCTACGAGCAGTACTTC. The encoded protein is CASSMGGYEQYF.

This chain links TRBV30 with TRBJ2-2, with D unclear. V gave up 4 bases and J gave up 7 bases, with 10 bases separating them. Germline CDR1 is GTSNPN and CDR2 is SVGIG (reference sequence). The CDR3 consists of 12 residues. The CDR3 region has the DNA TGTGCCTGGATGGGAACGGGCGGGGAGCTGTTTTTT. Translated, it gives CAWMGTGGELFF.

This clonotype has more than one count but fewer than ten. It may be a read error: a sequence one base away is much more abundant. The DNA for the CDR3 is TGTGCCAGCGGCTTGTGGCAGGGATCGAACACCGGGGAGCTGTTTTTT. Encoded protein: CASGLWQGSNTGELFF. The chain combines TRBV7-9 with TRBJ2-2; possible D gene TRBD1, 5 bases. The CDR3 sequence is 16 residues long. From germline, CDR1 is SEHNR and CDR2 FQNEAQ (reference sequence).

As to this clonotype: It may be a read error: a sequence one base away is much more abundant. This chain joins TRBV11-1 and TRBJ2-1, with 14 bases identical to TRBD2. The CDR3 contains 17 residues. The V gene's germline CDR1 is SGHAT and CDR2 FQDESV (reference sequence). CDR3 protein: CASSPGLAGAGYNGQFF. DNA for the CDR3: TGTGCCAGCAGCCCGGGACTAGCGGGAGCAGGATACAATGGGCAGTTCTTC.

This clonotype was detected ten times or more. This CDR3 reads CASSVRGQPNTGELFF. The DNA for the CDR3 is TGTGCCAGCAGCGTCCGCGGGCAGCCGAACACCGGGGAGCTGTTTTTT. The chain is built from TRBV7-3 and TRBJ2-2; D perhaps matches TRBD2 (5 bases). V shed 5 bases and J shed 0 bases, with 13 bases lying between them. Germline CDR1 is SGHTA and CDR2 is FQGTGA. The CDR3 has 16 residues.

The chain carries TRBV18 and TRBJ2-5; 11 bases align to TRBD2. Germline CDR1 and CDR2: KGHSH and LQKENI. The length of the CDR3 is 17 residues. V shed 3 bases, J shed 5 bases, and the junction held 11 bases outside the gene matches. CDR3 amino acids: CASSPGLAERAGETQYF. The CDR3, as DNA: TGTGCCAGCTCACCGGGACTAGCGGAGAGGGCTGGGGAGACCCAGTACTTC.

Ten or more counts support this clonotype. This sequence joins TRBV20-1 and TRBJ2-5; a weak D match, TRBD2 (7 bases). The CDR3 is made up of 15 amino acids. The ends were cut back, 4 bases at V and 2 bases at J, with 17 bases in the middle. Germline V gene lookup returns CDR1 DFQATT and CDR2 SNEGSKA (reference sequence). The CDR3 region has the DNA TGCAGTGCTAAATCGTCTAGGGGGGGACAAGAGACCCAGTACTTC. Residues: CSAKSSRGGQETQYF.

This clonotype has ten or more counts. The gene calls are TRBV5-1 and TRBJ2-5, with D uncertain. Germline V gene data show CDR1 as SGHRS and CDR2 as YFSETQ. V lost 2 bases and J 5 bases, leaving 16 bases between the germline ends. The CDR3 loop spans 15 amino acids. The CDR3, as DNA: TGCGCCAGCAGCTTAGAGGCGCCTGCCGGGGAGACCCAGTACTTC. The encoded protein is CASSLEAPAGETQYF.

This chain links TRBV20-1 with TRBJ1-3; D is uncertain. Germline V gene lookup returns CDR1 DFQATT and CDR2 SNEGSKA (reference sequence). This CDR3 is built from 14 residues. Trimming pared 7 bases from V and 2 bases from J, leaving 15 bases between. DNA for the CDR3: TGCAGTGGCCGGGCCCCGGCCCCTGGAAACACCATATATTTT. Protein product: CSGRAPAPGNTIYF.

This clonotype has ten or more counts. In DNA, the CDR3 is TGTGCCAGCATGCTGGACAGGGAGGCCGAGCAGTACTTC. Translated, it gives CASMLDREAEQYF. The genes are TRBV2 and TRBJ2-7; 8 bases are shared with TRBD1. Germline V CDR1 and CDR2: SNHLY, FYNNEI. With 7 bases clipped from V and 6 bases from J, the junction kept 8 bases outside the gene matches. The CDR3 is 13 residues long.